This TCR beta chain was found in a study of blood T cell repertoires in COVID-19. The V gene's germline CDR1 is GTSNPN and CDR2 SVGIG (reference sequence). Trimming took 1 base from V and 4 from J; bases not matched to a gene: 5. This CDR3 region has 14 residues. Per the authors' pipeline: Amplified reference gene primers provided the basis for estimating nucleated cell counts. The repertoire was sequenced with immunoSEQ multiplex PCR; TCRdb's copy has only in-frame clones and lacks some. V, J and clone size were drawn from that table, and D and trimming were deduced from the DNA. The sample has more than 150,000 clones; approximately 86% are singletons.

The sequenced sample consisted of peripheral blood. This receptor was taken from a man in his sixties with COVID-19, enrolled during active disease. The genes are TRBV30 and TRBJ1-1; 8 nucleotides match TRBD1. The CDR3 loop reads CAWSAITGGTEAFF. The CDR3 nucleotides are TGTGCCTGGAGTGCTATCACAGGGGGCACTGAAGCTTTCTTT. The complete variable domain, with remaining parts taken from reference TRBV30 and TRBJ1-1, reads SQTIHQWPATLVQPVGSPLSLECTVEGTSNPNLYWYRQAAGRGLQLLFYSVGIGQISSEVPQNLSASRPQDRQFILSSKKLLLSDSGFYLCAWSAITGGTEAFFGQGTRLTVV.